These 21 T cell receptor beta chains were all obtained from the same sample, sequenced in a study of control samples from healthy donors and cancer patients. Using immunoSEQ multiplex PCR, the repertoire was profiled, and TCRdb retains in-frame clones only, with some absent. The sample carries around 71,000 clones, about nine tenths recorded once. The sample comprised PBMCs. These receptor sequences come from a woman in her forties or fifties with colorectal cancer.

The rearrangement links TRBV7-8 to TRBJ2-1; 10 nucleotides agree with TRBD1. The V and J ends lost 5 bases and 7 bases, in that order; junction bases with no gene match: 11. The CDR3 totals 16 residues. The V gene's germline CDR1 is SGHVS and CDR2 FQNEAQ. This CDR3 is CASSPLGGQGSNEQFF. CDR3 nucleotide sequence: TGTGCCAGCAGCCCCCTGGGGGGACAGGGGTCAAATGAGCAGTTCTTC.

The chain uses TRBV5-1 and TRBJ1-2; D may be TRBD1 (5 bases). The germline V and J ends were trimmed by 0 bases and 8 bases, with 20 bases remaining between them. The germline gives CDR1 SGHRS, CDR2 YFSETQ. CDR3 length equals 16 residues. CDR3: CASSLAIGNPGAGYTF. The CDR3 DNA sequence: TGCGCCAGCAGCTTGGCCATAGGGAATCCCGGGGCCGGCTACACCTTC.

The chain has TRBV24-1 and TRBJ2-7; TRBD1 matches 8 bases. Germline lookup yields CDR1 KGHDR and CDR2 SFDVKD. The V segment lost 5 bases and the J segment 3 bases; nucleotides outside the gene matches: 8. This CDR3 spans 15 amino acids. CDR3 sequence reads: CATSGGTGGCYEQYF. The CDR3 DNA follows: TGTGCCACCAGTGGGGGAACAGGGGGTTGCTACGAGCAGTACTTC.

V and J are TRBV2 and TRBJ1-2, with 8 bases lining up with TRBD1. This CDR3 comprises 12 residues. Per the germline V gene, CDR1 is SNHLY and CDR2 is FYNNEI. Unmatched junction bases numbered 3, after V lost 6 bases and J lost 6 bases. The chain's CDR3 is CASSLTGDGYTF. The CDR3 DNA is TGTGCCAGCAGCCTGACAGGGGATGGCTACACCTTC.

V is TRBV6-5 and J is TRBJ1-5, with unresolved D. The germline V and J ends were trimmed by 5 bases and 11 bases, with 13 bases remaining between them. Germline-derived CDR1 and CDR2 are MNHEY and SVGAGI. The CDR3 is 12 amino acids. This CDR3 is CASSPRLGAQHF. The CDR3 DNA is TGTGCCAGCAGTCCCCGCCTTGGAGCCCAGCATTTT.

Concerning this clone: The sample carries other DNA sequences with the same CDR3. The chain recombines TRBV5-1 with TRBJ1-1; the D is unclear. This CDR3 has 13 amino acids. The germline CDR1 and CDR2 sequences are SGHRS and YFSETQ. Trimming cost V 1 base and J 4 bases, with 8 bases left between them. The CDR3: CASSLRGGTEAFF. Here the CDR3 DNA reads TGCGCCAGCAGCTTGCGAGGAGGCACTGAAGCTTTCTTT.

The rearrangement links TRBV2 to TRBJ2-1, with 7 bases fitting TRBD2. V lost 0 bases, J lost 5 bases, and 4 bases stayed unmatched. The CDR3 is made up of 15 amino acids. Germline V CDR1 and CDR2: SNHLY, FYNNEI. CDR3 coding DNA: TGTGCCAGCAGTGAAGCCACCGGGGGGAACAATGAGCAGTTCTTC. Its protein is CASSEATGGNNEQFF. Filled out from reference TRBV2 and TRBJ2-1, the complete variable domain reads EPEVTQTPSHQVTQMGQEVILRCVPISNHLYFYWYRQILGQKVEFLVSFYNNEISEKSEIFDDQFSVERPDGSNFTLKIRSTKLEDSAMYFCASSEATGGNNEQFFGPGTRLTVL.

In this sample, this clone turned up once. The genes are TRBV28 and TRBJ2-1; the D gene is possibly TRBD2 (6 bases). Trimming took 4 bases from V and 1 from J, leaving 23 bases between them. The CDR3 is 19 amino acids. CDR1 and CDR2 from the germline V gene are MDHEN and SYDVKM. The CDR3 nucleotides are TGTGCCAGCAGTTCGCCCTCAACTAACGAGGGAGGATCCTACAATGAGCAGTTCTTC. Encoded protein: CASSSPSTNEGGSYNEQFF.

The chain couples TRBV3-1 (or the pseudogene TRBV3-2) to TRBJ2-1; D not certain. CDR1 is LGHDT and CDR2 is YNNKEL in the germline V gene (reference sequence). V lost 4 bases, J lost 8 bases, and 9 bases lay in between. The CDR3 consists of 12 residues. The CDR3: CASSRDLDEQFF. Here the CDR3 DNA reads TGTGCCAGCAGCCGAGACCTTGATGAGCAGTTCTTC.

The chain is built from TRBV18 and TRBJ2-3, with no clear D. Per the germline V gene, CDR1 is KGHSH and CDR2 is LQKENI. V gave up 3 bases and J gave up 2 bases, with 9 bases separating them. CDR3 length equals 14 residues. For the CDR3, the DNA is TGTGCCAGCTCACCCCCGTCAGACACAGATACGCAGTATTTT. Translated, it gives CASSPPSDTDTQYF.

The chain has TRBV7-8 and TRBJ2-5; 10 bases line up with TRBD2. The CDR3 is made up of 16 amino acids. Per germline, CDR1 SGHVS and CDR2 FQNEAQ. V trimming: 5 bases; J trimming: 3 bases; junction bases outside the gene matches: 9. The CDR3 nucleotides are TGTGCCAGCAGCCCCCGACTAGCGGGTCATGAAGAGACCCAGTACTTC. As protein: CASSPRLAGHEETQYF.

The gene calls are TRBV4-1 and TRBJ1-5, with TRBD1 as a possible D gene (5 bases). The CDR3 runs to 16 residues. V lost 1 base, J lost 2 bases, and 12 bases lay in between. Germline lookup yields CDR1 MGHRA and CDR2 YSYEKL. CDR3 in DNA: TGCGCCAGCAGCCAAGCCGCGGCGGGGCGCAATCAGCCCCAGCATTTT. It is translated as CASSQAAAGRNQPQHF.

This chain connects TRBV2 to TRBJ2-6; 8 nucleotides agree with TRBD1. After removal of 7 bases from V and 0 bases from J, the junction contained 2 bases not matched to a gene. The length of the CDR3 is 15 residues. Germline V lookup: CDR1 SNHLY, CDR2 FYNNEI. CDR3 in amino acids: CASTTGGSGANVLTF. CDR3 DNA: TGTGCCAGCACAACAGGGGGCTCTGGGGCCAACGTCCTGACTTTC.

This clone was seen a handful of times. This chain uses TRBV21-1 with TRBJ1-1. TRBV21-1 is tagged as a pseudogene. The CDR3 has 14 residues. The CDR3 reads CASSTGGENTEAFF. The CDR3 DNA follows: TGTGCCAGCAGCACGGGAGGGGAAAACACTGAAGCTTTCTTT.

This clone was observed a few times. The chain has TRBV19 and TRBJ2-3, with D maybe TRBD2 (5 bases). V was cut by 0 bases and J by 6 bases, with 7 bases left in between. CDR1 and CDR2 from the germline V gene are LNHDA and SQIVND (reference sequence). This CDR3 is built from 13 residues. The CDR3 nucleotides read TGTGCCAGTAGTATAGACGGGGAGGATACGCAGTATTTT. Residues: CASSIDGEDTQYF.

The rearrangement joins TRBV11-2 to TRBJ2-7; 11 nucleotides match TRBD1. Germline V gene lookup returns CDR1 SGHAT and CDR2 FQNNGV. V lost 0 bases, J lost 6 bases, and 4 bases stayed unmatched. The CDR3 has 15 residues. The CDR3: CASSLEVDRGLEQYF. The CDR3 DNA reads TGTGCCAGCAGCTTAGAAGTGGACAGGGGGCTCGAGCAGTACTTC.

The rearrangement uses TRBV5-5 and TRBJ2-7; 7 positions agree with TRBD2. The CDR3 length is 14 residues. V lost 6 bases, J lost 2 bases, and 8 bases stayed unmatched. Looked up from germline, CDR1 is SGHKS and CDR2 is YYEKEE (reference sequence). CDR3 protein: CASTTGGGTYEQYF. The CDR3 coding sequence is TGTGCCAGCACCACTGGCGGGGGAACCTACGAGCAGTACTTC.

V and J are TRBV28 and TRBJ2-3; D possibly corresponds to TRBD2 (6 bases). CDR3 length: 13 amino acids. Trimming removed 4 bases at V and 7 bases at J, with 12 bases between. Germline CDR1 is MDHEN and CDR2 is SYDVKM. CDR3 sequence: CASSSDTSNTQYF. CDR3 coding DNA: TGTGCCAGCAGTTCCGATACTAGCAATACGCAGTATTTT.

This clone was recorded once. This sequence joins TRBV5-4 and TRBJ2-2, with D tentatively TRBD1 (5 bases). The germline V gene encodes CDR1 SGHNT and CDR2 YYREEE (reference sequence). The CDR3 loop spans 14 amino acids. The V end lost 5 bases, the J end lost 0 bases, and 8 bases lay between the germline ends. The CDR3 DNA is TGTGCCAGCAGTCACAGGACGAACACCGGGGAGCTGTTTTTT. Encoded protein: CASSHRTNTGELFF. Filled out from reference TRBV5-4 and TRBJ2-2, the complete variable domain reads ETGVTQSPTHLIKTRGQQVTLRCSSQSGHNTVSWYQQALGQGPQFIFQYYREEENGRGNFPPRFSGLQFPNYSSELNVNALELDDSALYLCASSHRTNTGELFFGEGSRLTVL.

J is TRBJ2-7 and V is TRBV18; D is uncertain. V dropped 0 bases and J dropped 7 bases, with 22 bases sitting between them. The length of the CDR3 is 17 residues. Germline V gene lookup returns CDR1 KGHSH and CDR2 LQKENI. CDR3 in DNA: TGTGCCAGCTCACCACCGGTGACCTCCTCACTCTACGAGGAGCAGTACTTC. Translated: CASSPPVTSSLYEEQYF.

The chain is built from TRBV11-2 and TRBJ1-1; D is ambiguous. Trimming removed 3 bases at V and 1 base at J, with 9 bases between. This CDR3 contains 14 residues. The V gene's germline CDR1 is SGHAT and CDR2 FQNNGV. This chain's CDR3 is CASSFGVTNTEAFF. The CDR3 nucleotides are TGTGCCAGCAGCTTCGGGGTGACGAACACTGAAGCTTTCTTT.